A single sample gave rise to the 31 T cell receptor beta chains below, sequenced in a study of blood T cells in healthy people across ages. A sample-barcoded 5' primer and a J-beta primer mix were used in a second PCR of roughly 7 to 11 cycles. TCRdb itself ran the 5' RACE reads through MiXCR, one entry per CDR3 protein. The table lists roughly 2 million distinct CDR3 sequences, approximately 50% of them singletons. Material: blood. The origin of the receptors is a woman in her thirties or forties in good health.

V is TRBV27 and J is TRBJ1-1, with no clear D. The V end was cut by 8 bases, the J end by 2 bases, with 9 bases between. Germline V gene sequence: CDR1 MNHEY, CDR2 SMNVEV (reference sequence). The CDR3 is 12 amino acids. CDR3 bases: TGTGCCAGCTGGGAGACTAACACTGAAGCTTTCTTT. Protein: CASWETNTEAFF.

This clonotype has just a few counts. The chain links TRBV7-9 to TRBJ2-5, with D tentatively TRBD2 (5 bases). The CDR3 runs to 13 residues. Trimming shortened V by 8 bases and J by 3 bases, and 13 bases separated the two germline ends. Germline V gene data show CDR1 as SEHNR and CDR2 as FQNEAQ (reference sequence). In DNA form, the CDR3 reads TGTGCCAGCGTCCCCCGAGGGAAAGAGACCCAGTACTTC. This encodes CASVPRGKETQYF.

The V call is TRBV20-1, the J call TRBJ2-7, with 9 nucleotides matching TRBD1. This CDR3 spans 14 amino acids. The trim removed 0 bases at V and 5 bases at J, leaving 5 bases unmatched. Looked up from germline, CDR1 is DFQATT and CDR2 is SNEGSKA (reference sequence). The CDR3 region is CSAREGTGFNEQYF. The DNA for the CDR3 is TGCAGTGCTAGAGAAGGGACAGGGTTTAACGAGCAGTACTTC.

The chain is built from TRBV27 and TRBJ2-7, with 7 bases lining up with TRBD1. There are 13 residues in the CDR3. With 6 bases clipped from V and 4 bases from J, the junction kept 6 bases outside the gene matches. CDR1 and CDR2 (germline): MNHEY, SMNVEV (reference sequence). The CDR3 nucleotides read TGTGCCAGCAGCGACAGGGTCGTGTACGAGCAGTACTTC. As protein: CASSDRVVYEQYF.

This clonotype occurred once. V is TRBV28 and J is TRBJ2-2; D might be TRBD1 (6 bases). The CDR3 loop spans 14 amino acids. V shed 5 bases and J shed 3 bases, with 10 bases lying between them. Germline V gives CDR1 MDHEN, CDR2 SYDVKM. In DNA, the CDR3 is TGTGCCAGCAGTGTAGACAGGTACACCGGGGAGCTGTTTTTT. It is translated as CASSVDRYTGELFF.

V and J are TRBV25-1 and TRBJ2-3, with a weak D call TRBD2 (5 bases). The CDR3 sequence is 15 residues long. The V and J ends lost 3 bases and 2 bases respectively, with 12 bases between them. Germline loops: CDR1 MGHDK, CDR2 SYGVNS. For the CDR3, the DNA is TGTGCCAGCAGTGATCCAGGAGGCAACACAGATACGCAGTATTTT. The encoded protein is CASSDPGGNTDTQYF.

V is TRBV29-1 and J is TRBJ1-1; 8 nucleotides line up with TRBD1. CDR1 is SQVTM and CDR2 is ANQGSEA in the germline V gene. The V and J ends lost 5 bases and 5 bases, in that order; junction bases with no gene match: 13. This CDR3 comprises 15 residues. CDR3 coding DNA: TGCAGCGTTACCGGGACAGGAGTATCCTGGACTGAAGCTTTCTTT. The encoded protein is CSVTGTGVSWTEAFF.

This clonotype showed up just once. This chain connects TRBV10-3 to TRBJ1-1; unclear D gene. Germline lookup yields CDR1 ENHRY and CDR2 SYGVKD. The CDR3 runs to 12 residues. Trimming shortened V by 3 bases and J by 3 bases, and 5 bases separated the two germline ends. The CDR3 bases are TGTGCCATCAGTGACCAGGACACTGAAGCTTTCTTT. It is translated as CAISDQDTEAFF.

The chain links TRBV20-1 to TRBJ2-5; 8 bases line up with TRBD2. This CDR3 has 15 amino acids. The germline V gene encodes CDR1 DFQATT and CDR2 SNEGSKA (reference sequence). Trimming removed 1 base from V and 3 bases from J; junction bases left unmatched: 7. CDR3 loop: CSARAYTGGKETQYF. The DNA of the CDR3 is TGCAGTGCTAGAGCTTACACGGGGGGGAAAGAGACCCAGTACTTC.

The chain uses TRBV27 and TRBJ2-5; no clear D gene. Germline assignment: CDR1 MNHEY and CDR2 SMNVEV (reference sequence). V was pared by 2 bases and J by 5 bases, with 9 bases between. The CDR3 extends over 13 amino acids. The CDR3 DNA sequence: TGTGCCAGCAGTTTAATAGTTGGGGAGACCCAGTACTTC. Translation: CASSLIVGETQYF.

This clonotype was counted between two and nine times. V gene TRBV29-1 combines with J gene TRBJ2-5, with 7 bases identical to TRBD2. With 7 bases clipped from V and 5 bases from J, the junction kept 10 bases outside the gene matches. The CDR3 runs 13 residues. CDR1 and CDR2 (germline): SQVTM, ANQGSEA. Here the CDR3 reads CSAPKVAGETQYF. The CDR3 DNA is TGCAGCGCCCCCAAGGTAGCGGGTGAGACCCAGTACTTC.

The chain employs TRBV28 and TRBJ2-5, with D perhaps matching TRBD1 (7 bases). CDR3 length: 15 amino acids. The germline V and J ends were trimmed by 3 bases and 9 bases, with 20 bases remaining between them. Germline CDR1 is MDHEN and CDR2 is SYDVKM. CDR3 in amino acids: CASSLGGQTLMAQYF. In nucleotides, the CDR3 is TGTGCCAGCAGTTTGGGGGGACAGACTTTGATGGCCCAGTACTTC. Looking up the rest from reference TRBV28 and TRBJ2-5 gives the full variable domain: DVKVTQSSRYLVKRTGEKVFLECVQDMDHENMFWYRQDPGLGLRLIYFSYDVKMKEKGDIPEGYSVSREKKERFSLILESASTNQTSMYLCASSLGGQTLMAQYFGPGTRLLVL.

The chain joins TRBV20-1 to TRBJ2-1, with a weak D call TRBD2 (6 bases). This CDR3 is 15 amino acids long. V was trimmed by 5 bases and J by 2 bases, leaving 16 bases between them. CDR1 and CDR2 (germline): DFQATT, SNEGSKA (reference sequence). CDR3 protein: CSAFRTGGTYNEQFF. CDR3 DNA: TGCAGTGCTTTTCGGACTGGCGGGACCTACAATGAGCAGTTCTTC.

J is TRBJ2-3 and V is TRBV7-9; D is ambiguous. V dropped 4 bases and J dropped 3 bases, with 11 bases sitting between them. The CDR3 is 14 residues long. Looked up from germline, CDR1 is SEHNR and CDR2 is FQNEAQ (reference sequence). CDR3 in amino acids: CASSSLATTDTQYF. The CDR3 DNA reads TGTGCCAGCAGCTCTCTGGCGACGACAGATACGCAGTATTTT.

V and J are TRBV29-1 and TRBJ2-6, with 9 bases that match TRBD2. Germline V gives CDR1 SQVTM, CDR2 ANQGSEA. Germline trimming cut 4 bases from V and 2 bases from J; bases unmatched to any gene: 9. This CDR3 contains 17 residues. The CDR3 here is CSVARSSGVAGANVLTF. CDR3 DNA sequence: TGCAGCGTTGCTCGATCTAGCGGGGTCGCTGGGGCCAACGTCCTGACTTTC.

The chain uses TRBV7-2 and TRBJ2-3; 10 nucleotides line up with TRBD2. This CDR3 is built from 15 residues. J gave up 0 bases and V 6 bases, and 3 bases lay outside the gene matches. CDR1 SGHTA and CDR2 FQGNSA come from the germline V gene. CDR3 in amino acids: CASRQAGGSTDTQYF. The DNA for the CDR3 is TGTGCCAGCAGGCAAGCGGGGGGGAGCACAGATACGCAGTATTTT.

This clonotype has only one observation. This chain connects TRBV20-1 to TRBJ2-5, with no clear D. This CDR3 is 17 amino acids long. The ends were cut back, 5 bases at V and 0 bases at J, with 22 bases in the middle. CDR1 DFQATT and CDR2 SNEGSKA come from the germline V gene (reference sequence). CDR3 sequence (DNA): TGCAGTGCTCCCCCCCCTTTGGAGCGTAGGTACCAAGAGACCCAGTACTTC. Its protein is CSAPPPLERRYQETQYF.

V is TRBV6-2 or TRBV6-3 and J is TRBJ2-1; 9 nucleotides agree with TRBD2. Per the germline V gene, CDR1 is MNHEY and CDR2 is SVGEGT. The CDR3 totals 19 residues. J gave up 5 bases and V 4 bases, and 18 bases lay outside the gene matches. CDR3 residues: CASSLIKRGASPLNNEQFF. CDR3 nucleotides: TGTGCCAGCAGTTTAATTAAGCGGGGGGCGAGTCCCCTAAACAATGAGCAGTTCTTC.

Written as DNA, the CDR3 is TGTGCCAGCAGCTCCCACATTGGACTAGCGGGGGCCCAGTACAATGAGCAGTTCTTC. It yields the protein CASSSHIGLAGAQYNEQFF. The chain carries TRBV12-3 or TRBV12-4 and TRBJ2-1, with 13 bases lining up with TRBD2. This CDR3 region has 19 residues. V was clipped by 6 bases and J by 4 bases; unmatched bases: 15.

This clonotype was observed a handful of times. V and J are TRBV7-9 and TRBJ2-3, with 11 bases fitting TRBD2. Germline CDR1 is SEHNR and CDR2 is FQNEAQ (reference sequence). The CDR3 is 15 amino acids. Unmatched junction bases numbered 8, after V lost 5 bases and J lost 7 bases. In nucleotides, the CDR3 is TGTGCCAGCAGCGTGGGCGCTAGCGGGGGGAATACGCAGTATTTT. Translated, it gives CASSVGASGGNTQYF.

The J gene is TRBJ2-1, the V gene TRBV15; 9 nucleotides agree with TRBD1. V shed 1 base and J 4 bases; nucleotides not matched to a gene: 8. The CDR3 covers 17 residues. Germline V lookup: CDR1 LNHNV, CDR2 YYDKDF (reference sequence). The CDR3 is CATSRVGFGTGYNEQFF. Here the CDR3 DNA reads TGTGCCACCAGCAGAGTCGGGTTTGGGACAGGGTACAATGAGCAGTTCTTC.

This chain connects TRBV28 to TRBJ1-2, with 7 bases that match TRBD1. The ends lost 5 bases at V and 8 bases at J; junction bases unmatched: 8. The CDR3 loop spans 13 amino acids. Per the germline V gene, CDR1 is MDHEN and CDR2 is SYDVKM. The CDR3: CASSLRQGQGYTF. In DNA form, the CDR3 reads TGTGCCAGCAGTCTCAGACAGGGTCAAGGCTACACCTTC.

The CDR3 coding sequence is TGTGCCACCGGGACAGGGGGCTCAGCCTCATCGGCCTACACCTTC. Its protein product is CATGTGGSASSAYTF. The chain is built from TRBV24-1 and TRBJ1-2, with TRBD1 matching 12 bases. The germline gives CDR1 KGHDR, CDR2 SFDVKD. J was trimmed by 10 bases and V by 9 bases; bases with no gene match: 14. The length of the CDR3 is 15 residues.

J is TRBJ1-5 and V is TRBV20-1; no reliable D call. CDR1 DFQATT and CDR2 SNEGSKA come from the germline V gene (reference sequence). The CDR3 has 15 residues. Trimming removed 0 bases at V and 1 base at J, with 10 bases between. The CDR3 nucleotides are TGCAGTGCTAGAGATCAGGTTTGGAGCAATCAGCCCCAGCATTTT. The encoded protein is CSARDQVWSNQPQHF.

J is TRBJ2-4 and V is TRBV28; TRBD1 aligns across 8 bases. TRBJ2-7 explains the end of the DNA better; the J call may be wrong. From germline, CDR1 is MDHEN and CDR2 SYDVKM. This CDR3 contains 15 residues. The CDR3 sequence is CASSVAGTGNYEQYF. The CDR3, as DNA: TGTGCCAGCAGTGTCGCCGGGACAGGCAATTACGAGCAGTACTTC.

The chain links TRBV27 to TRBJ2-5; no reliable D call. Germline CDR1 MNHEY, CDR2 SMNVEV (reference sequence). The CDR3 totals 11 residues. The V gene lost 6 bases and the J gene lost 7 bases, with 9 bases spanning the gap. The CDR3 DNA reads TGTGCCAGCAGGGATGCCTTGACCCAGTACTTC. Encoded protein: CASRDALTQYF.

The gene calls are TRBV29-1 and TRBJ1-1; D is uncertain. Trimming left V 4 bases short and J 8 bases short, with 8 bases between. This CDR3 contains 10 residues. CDR1 SQVTM and CDR2 ANQGSEA come from the germline V gene. The DNA for the CDR3 is TGCAGCGTTGTAGGGAAGGAAGCTTTCTTT. Its protein is CSVVGKEAFF.

This clonotype was seen only a few times. This chain links TRBV10-3 with TRBJ2-1, with a tentative D call TRBD2 (5 bases). The CDR3 is made up of 17 amino acids. V lost 3 bases, J lost 0 bases, and 15 bases lay in between. Germline values: CDR1 ENHRY, CDR2 SYGVKD. The DNA for the CDR3 is TGTGCCATCAGTGAAAGCGGACGGACCAGCTCCTACAATGAGCAGTTCTTC. Translation gives CAISESGRTSSYNEQFF.

The V call is TRBV15, the J call TRBJ1-4; no firm D call. The CDR3 sequence is 15 residues long. V lost 1 base to trimming and J lost 4 bases, with 10 bases between them. Germline V CDR1 and CDR2: LNHNV, YYDKDF (reference sequence). The CDR3 reads CATSRARAFNEKLFF. Here the CDR3 DNA reads TGTGCCACCAGCAGAGCCCGGGCTTTTAATGAAAAACTGTTTTTT.

The CDR3 region has the DNA TGTGCCAGCAGGACCGAACCTTCCTACGAGCAGTTCTTC. This codes for CASRTEPSYEQFF. The chain couples TRBV12-3 or TRBV12-4 to TRBJ2-1, with no clear D. V was shortened by 6 bases and J by 10 bases, with 16 bases between the two germline ends. The CDR3 consists of 13 residues.

The chain couples TRBV9 to TRBJ2-3, with D possibly TRBD2 on 6 matching bases. This CDR3 comprises 15 residues. The ends were cut back, 4 bases at V and 2 bases at J, with 14 bases in the middle. CDR1 is SGDLS, CDR2 YYNGEE, per germline. The CDR3, as DNA: TGTGCCAGCAGCATGTCTGCGGGGAACACAGATACGCAGTATTTT. This codes for CASSMSAGNTDTQYF.